This T cell receptor (beta chain) was sequenced in a study of T cell responses to AZD1222 COVID-19 vaccine. Broader study findings: White British donors predominated, females outnumbered males, and clonal diversity was possibly underestimated. Just five to seven people given AZD1222 tested seropositive at baseline. Dominant CD4 TCR responses targeted spike regions 160-218 and 743-854.

Measured with immunoSEQ multiplex PCR; TCRdb has only the in-frame clones, and not every one. The table has 65,000 to 70,000 clones, around 82% seen once. On this clone: Antigen specificity is unknown.

Second-dose intervals of approximately 4 or approximately 12 weeks were pooled. The sequenced sample was peripheral blood, obtained 28 days after the second AZD1222 dose. The sequence was obtained from an adult who received the AZD1222 COVID-19 vaccine.

CDR3 loop: CASSDWGDQETQYF. The CDR3 nucleotides are TGTGCCAGTAGTGATTGGGGGGACCAAGAGACCCAGTACTTC. V and J are TRBV6-2 or TRBV6-3 and TRBJ2-5; a weak D match, TRBD2 (6 bases). Germline lookup yields CDR1 MNHEY and CDR2 SVGEGT. Between the trimmed V and J ends, which lost 9 bases and 0 bases, there was a span of 14 bases. The CDR3 has 14 amino acids.